This TCR beta chain was identified in a study of CD8 T cells in ankylosing spondylitis. General study results and limits: Clones linked to the disease showed a CD8+ phenotype. They occurred at relatively low frequencies in peripheral blood. Existing reports had already noted some motif variants in reactive arthritis synovial fluid and blood. There was reportedly significant enrichment of clones that were disease-linked in matched ankylosing spondylitis synovial fluid.

The CDR3 has 14 amino acids. Germline loops: CDR1 MGHDK, CDR2 SYGVNS. Trimming took off 5 bases at V and 2 bases at J, with 10 bases between the two ends. A word on this clonotype: Its antigen is unknown.

5'-RACE, quantitative and with molecular barcodes, yielded the TCR beta libraries. TCRdb used MiXCR to reprocess the 5' RACE reads, holding one entry per CDR3 protein. The sample has approximately 300,000 distinct CDR3 sequences, roughly 20% seen once. The chain joins TRBV25-1 to TRBJ2-1; D is undetermined. The source material was blood, either unsorted or a sorted T cell fraction (not recorded which). The sequence was obtained from a female donor with ankylosing spondylitis or in good health (not recorded which). The CDR3 bases are TGTGCCAGCAGTTGGGTGTCTCCCTACAATGAGCAGTTCTTC. Amino acid sequence: CASSWVSPYNEQFF.